Shown below are 22 T cell receptor beta chains from a single sample sequenced in a study of blood T cells in healthy people across ages. Then a second PCR, running roughly 7 to 11 cycles, was carried out with a sample-barcoded 5' primer and a J-beta primer mix. MiXCR, applied by TCRdb to the 5' RACE reads, yields one record per CDR3 protein. The table includes more than 1 million distinct CDR3 sequences, less than 50% detected once. Sample: blood. Source of these receptors: a woman aged 55-69 years in good health.

This clonotype was found a few times. The chain is built from TRBV20-1 and TRBJ2-3; either TRBD1 or TRBD2 may fit D (5 bases each). Trimming took 0 bases from V and 2 from J, leaving 12 bases between them. Germline CDR1 and CDR2: DFQATT and SNEGSKA (reference sequence). The CDR3 loop spans 15 amino acids. The CDR3 DNA reads TGCAGTGCTAGAGATGAGGGGACGCTCACAGATACGCAGTATTTT. Amino acids: CSARDEGTLTDTQYF.

This chain links TRBV6-5 with TRBJ1-2; D possibly corresponds to TRBD1 (6 bases). Germline V gene data show CDR1 as MNHEY and CDR2 as SVGAGI. This CDR3 contains 14 residues. V lost 5 bases and J lost 2, with 12 bases in between. CDR3 loop: CASSLTGFNYGYTF. The CDR3 DNA reads as TGTGCCAGCAGTCTTACAGGGTTCAACTATGGCTACACCTTC.

This clonotype was seen a few times. The chain uses TRBV7-6 and TRBJ2-5, with D possibly matching TRBD1 (5 bases). The DNA end favors TRBJ2-7, so the J call may be wrong. The germline V gene has CDR1 SGHVS and CDR2 FNYEAQ. The CDR3 sequence is 14 residues long. The CDR3 is CASSLGQGSNEQYF. CDR3 DNA sequence: TGTGCCAGCAGCTTAGGGCAGGGTAGTAACGAGCAGTACTTC.

In regard to this clonotype: One base away lies a much larger clone, so this may be a sequencing read error. This chain joins TRBV5-1 and TRBJ2-3; D is uncertain. Germline CDR1 and CDR2: SGHRS and YFSETQ. The CDR3 spans 15 residues. CDR3 nucleotide sequence: TGCGCCAGCAACTTGGCCGTCGGGAGCACAGATACGCAGTATTTT. Amino acids: CASNLAVGSTDTQYF.

This clonotype was detected a few times. The chain recombines TRBV25-1 with TRBJ1-2; no clear D gene. CDR1 is MGHDK, CDR2 SYGVNS, per germline. Between the trimmed V and J ends, which lost 5 bases and 8 bases, there was a span of 9 bases. CDR3 length equals 11 residues. Written as DNA, the CDR3 is TGTGCCAGCAGTCCCGGAGAGGGCTACACCTTC. Encoded protein: CASSPGEGYTF.

This clonotype appeared a few times. This chain uses TRBV5-6 with TRBJ1-2; 7 bases are a match to TRBD1. CDR3 size: 16 residues. J gave up 2 bases and V 1 base, and 8 bases lay outside the gene matches. The germline CDR1 and CDR2 sequences are SGHDT and YYEEEE. CDR3 coding DNA: TGTGCCAGCAGCTTGACACAGGGGAGGTCGAACTATGGCTACACCTTC. Protein product: CASSLTQGRSNYGYTF.

A word on this clonotype: The germline gene is not matched at one end of the junction; a read error may be the cause. This rearrangement joins TRBV10-3 to TRBJ1-2; D is possibly TRBD1 (5 bases). Germline V gene data show CDR1 as ENHRY and CDR2 as SYGVKD. The CDR3 runs 14 residues. The CDR3 bases are TGTGCCGTCAGTGAGATGACAGTTAACTATGGCTACACCTTC. Translated: CAVSEMTVNYGYTF.

This clonotype was detected many times. The chain has TRBV12-3 or TRBV12-4 and TRBJ2-1; D gene uncertain. The CDR3 runs to 13 residues. V was pared by 0 bases and J by 3 bases, with 3 bases between. CDR3: CASSLASYNEQFF. CDR3 bases: TGTGCCAGCAGTTTAGCTAGCTACAATGAGCAGTTCTTC.

This chain connects TRBV7-9 to TRBJ1-4, with D maybe TRBD1 (5 bases). Trimming removed 1 base at V and 14 bases at J, with 11 bases between. This CDR3 has 12 amino acids. Looked up from germline, CDR1 is SEHNR and CDR2 is FQNEAQ (reference sequence). The CDR3 bases are TGTGCCAGCAGCTTAGAGGGGATCGCCCTGTTTTTT. Residues: CASSLEGIALFF.

The table lists this clonotype with a few counts. The rearrangement joins TRBV5-1 to TRBJ1-4; 10 bases match TRBD1. Germline V gene sequence: CDR1 SGHRS, CDR2 YFSETQ. The CDR3 contains 13 residues. J was trimmed by 10 bases and V by 0 bases; bases with no gene match: 0. The CDR3 is CASSLGQGAKLFF. The CDR3 DNA sequence: TGCGCCAGCAGCTTGGGACAGGGGGCAAAACTGTTTTTT.

This clonotype was detected only once. The rearrangement joins TRBV12-3 or TRBV12-4 to TRBJ2-7; 13 nucleotides align to TRBD2. This CDR3 region has 15 residues. J was trimmed by 9 bases and V by 6 bases; bases with no gene match: 11. The CDR3 sequence: CASRAGLAGYARQYF. In DNA form, the CDR3 reads TGTGCCAGCAGAGCGGGACTAGCGGGATACGCTCGGCAGTACTTC.

This chain connects TRBV4-1 to TRBJ2-3; D not resolved. The CDR3 spans 14 residues. The V and J ends lost 2 bases and 4 bases respectively, with 10 bases between them. Germline V CDR1 and CDR2: MGHRA, YSYEKL. The CDR3 bases are TGCGCCAGCAGCCAAAACGGCTTATCAGATACGCAGTATTTT. It codes for CASSQNGLSDTQYF.

This chain connects TRBV6-6 to TRBJ2-1; TRBD1 matches 7 bases. Germline loops: CDR1 MNHNY, CDR2 SVGAGI (reference sequence). Losses at the gene ends were 11 bases for V and 13 bases for J; bases not matched to a gene: 14. The CDR3 has 12 residues. The CDR3 here is CAATQGDETQFF. DNA of the CDR3: TGTGCCGCAACTCAGGGGGATGAGACCCAGTTCTTC.

V is TRBV3-1 and J is TRBJ2-5; D tentatively reads TRBD1 or TRBD2 (5 bases each). The CDR3 loop spans 15 amino acids. Looked up from germline, CDR1 is LGHDT and CDR2 is YNNKEL (reference sequence). Trimming cost V 0 bases and J 5 bases, with 13 bases left between them. This CDR3 is CASSQDLQWGETQYF. The DNA for the CDR3 is TGTGCCAGCAGCCAAGATTTACAGTGGGGGGAGACCCAGTACTTC.

This chain links TRBV7-2 with TRBJ1-2; D is uncertain. The CDR3 spans 14 residues. V lost 0 bases and J lost 7, with 12 bases in between. Germline CDR1 reads SGHTA; CDR2 reads FQGNSA. The CDR3, as DNA: TGTGCCAGCAGCTTAGCGGAGGCGATCCCTGGCTACACCTTC. This gives the protein CASSLAEAIPGYTF. The variable domain in full, completed from reference TRBV7-2 and TRBJ1-2, reads GAGVSQSPSNKVTEKGKDVELRCDPISGHTALYWYRQSLGQGLEFLIYFQGNSAPDKSGLPSDRFSAERTGGSVSTLTIQRTQQEDSAVYLCASSLAEAIPGYTFGSGTRLTVV.

This clonotype came up a few times. V gene TRBV7-9 combines with J gene TRBJ1-5; D call uncertain. Germline-derived CDR1 and CDR2 are SEHNR and FQNEAQ (reference sequence). The CDR3 loop spans 17 amino acids. Trimming removed 1 base at V and 5 bases at J, with 18 bases between. The CDR3 is CASSLVRGRASDQPQHF. The DNA for the CDR3 is TGTGCCAGCAGCTTAGTACGAGGCCGGGCCTCGGATCAGCCCCAGCATTTT.

As concerns this clonotype: Germline and junction disagree at one end, which may indicate a read error. The V and J genes are TRBV18 and TRBJ1-4, with D perhaps TRBD1 (5 bases). The CDR3 covers 16 residues. CDR1 and CDR2 (germline): KGHSH, LQKENI. CDR3 sequence (DNA): TGTGCCGGCTCACCGGAACCGGGACCACCTAATGAAAAACTGTTTTTT. It encodes CAGSPEPGPPNEKLFF.

This rearrangement joins TRBV5-4 to TRBJ2-4, with 7 bases matching TRBD2. In germline, CDR1 is SGHNT, CDR2 YYREEE (reference sequence). This CDR3 comprises 16 residues. V shed 4 bases, J shed 3 bases, and the junction held 10 bases outside the gene matches. The CDR3 DNA follows: TGTGCCAGCAGCGCGGCCGGGGGGAAGGGCAAAAACATTCAGTACTTC. Translated: CASSAAGGKGKNIQYF.

This chain joins TRBV7-9 and TRBJ1-5; TRBD1 matches at 9 bases. J lost 6 bases, V lost 5 bases, and 11 bases had no gene match. Per germline, CDR1 SEHNR and CDR2 FQNEAQ (reference sequence). The CDR3 consists of 16 residues. The CDR3, as DNA: TGTGCCAGCAGCCCCTCCGGGACAGGGAGGGGTCAGCCCCAGCATTTT. Protein sequence: CASSPSGTGRGQPQHF.

This clonotype was seen a few times. The rearrangement uses TRBV7-2 and TRBJ1-6; D uncertain. The CDR3 consists of 14 residues. Germline V lookup: CDR1 SGHTA, CDR2 FQGNSA. Trimming removed 3 bases at V and 7 bases at J, with 10 bases between. CDR3 nucleotide sequence: TGTGCCAGCAGCTTTCCGGGAGACAATTCACCCCTCCACTTT. This codes for CASSFPGDNSPLHF.

The chain carries TRBV5-1 and TRBJ2-1, with 7 bases lining up with TRBD2. The J call may be incorrect, as the DNA end agrees better with TRBJ2-7. CDR1 and CDR2 (germline): SGHRS, YFSETQ. The CDR3 covers 17 residues. The CDR3 loop reads CASSLYPAGPAYNEQYF. The CDR3 coding sequence is TGCGCCAGCAGCTTATATCCAGCGGGGCCGGCATACAATGAGCAGTACTTC.

The rearrangement links TRBV5-1 to TRBJ2-1; possibly TRBD1 for D (7 bases). The CDR3 contains 15 residues. Germline-derived CDR1 and CDR2 are SGHRS and YFSETQ. Trimming shortened V by 0 bases and J by 7 bases, and 14 bases separated the two germline ends. CDR3 in DNA: TGCGCCAGCAGCTTGGCAGAGGGGGCGGGGAATGAGCAGTTCTTC. Its translation is CASSLAEGAGNEQFF.